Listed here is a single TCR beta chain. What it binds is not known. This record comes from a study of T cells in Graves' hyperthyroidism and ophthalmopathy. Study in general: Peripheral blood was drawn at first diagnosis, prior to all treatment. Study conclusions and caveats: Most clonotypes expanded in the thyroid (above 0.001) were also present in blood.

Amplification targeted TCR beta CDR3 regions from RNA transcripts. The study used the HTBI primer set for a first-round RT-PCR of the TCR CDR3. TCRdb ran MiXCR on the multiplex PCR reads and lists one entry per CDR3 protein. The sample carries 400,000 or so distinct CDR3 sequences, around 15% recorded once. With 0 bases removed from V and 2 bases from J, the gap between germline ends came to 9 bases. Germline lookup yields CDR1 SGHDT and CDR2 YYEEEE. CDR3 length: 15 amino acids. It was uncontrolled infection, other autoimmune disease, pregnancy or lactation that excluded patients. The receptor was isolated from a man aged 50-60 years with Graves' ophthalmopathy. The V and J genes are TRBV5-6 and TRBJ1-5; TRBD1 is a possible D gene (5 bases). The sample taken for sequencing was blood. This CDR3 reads CASSLGWGGNQPQHF. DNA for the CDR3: TGTGCCAGCAGCTTGGGCTGGGGGGGCAATCAGCCCCAGCATTTT.